This T cell receptor (beta chain) is from a study of blood T cell repertoires in COVID-19 (dated by TCRdb to about 2020). Some background on the complete study: Samples covering the acute and convalescent phases of COVID-19 were provided by collaborators in the United States, Italy and Spain. The prospective study material was composed of cDNA or gDNA derived from T cells, B-cell-depleted T cells, or PBMCs. The samples were drawn from the first 160 participants of the ongoing ImmuneRACE study and from 1,254 subjects provided by 6 global collaborators. The sample metadata nearly always contained a de-identified subject ID, COVID-19 status, age in years and sex. The repertoires were released in a freely available public database meant as a resource for research on the immune response to SARS-CoV-2. Where available, HLA class I and class II types were obtained from metadata supplied by the sample provider rather than from assay-based typing. Subjects who had been exposed to COVID-19, were actively infected with it, or had recovered from it provided the deeply sampled blood TCRbeta repertoires that made up the dataset.

The immunoSEQ Assay, a bias-controlled multiplex PCR, was used to amplify TCRbeta CDR3 regions from genomic DNA. In the original analysis: The number of nucleated cells in each sample was estimated from the amplification of reference gene primers within the assay. To quantify the absolute abundance of each unique TCRbeta CDR3 rearrangement, sequence reads were collapsed and filtered. For each sample, productive Simpson clonality was calculated as the square root of Simpson's diversity index over productive rearrangements. This is the immuneACCESS table as TCRdb keeps it, with only in-frame sequences that have V and J called. A part of the clones is gone; compared with another copy, unresolved V genes explain less than half, and the rest is unexplained. That table is the source of V, J and clone size, and D and trimming were worked out from the DNA. This sample holds approximately 150,000 clones; approximately 88% were observed only once. The top ten constitute about 5.2% of the sample.

The CDR3 contains 16 residues, cysteine and phenylalanine counted. The retained sequence is limited to the CDR3, 48 bases, with the frame set at the first base. CDR1 and CDR2 are read off the germline V gene as KGHSH and LQKENI. Trimming at the junction amounts to 5 bases on V and 8 bases on J, and the germline ends lie 24 bases apart. On the study overall, not on this receptor specifically: Clinical and demographic metadata were provided uncurated, with the amount varying by source and participant.

Participants in the prospective study were enrolled through a virtual design, were aged about 18 to 100 years, and lived in 20 to 30 United States geographic areas. In the prospective study, cohorts were assigned on the basis of participant-reported clinical history obtained from a screening survey and a study questionnaire. Exposed participants were defined as having been in contact with someone with a PCR-confirmed or clinician-diagnosed COVID-19 case within 2 weeks of study entry. In the prospective study, mobile phlebotomists collected whole blood, serum and a nasopharyngeal or oropharyngeal swab from each participant. Over an approximately 2-month period, participants in the prospective study had the option of providing additional blood draws and questionnaires. Before DNA extraction, blood samples from the prospective study were shipped at room temperature or frozen. A remark on this clone: Its antigen is still unknown. Base qualities are missing; no much larger clone stands one base away.

This chain is built from TRBV18 and TRBJ1-2, with a tentative D gene TRBD1 over 6 matching bases. The clonotype was recovered from a man aged 70 or older who had been exposed to COVID-19. The sequencing input was PBMCs or T cells enriched from blood (not recorded which). This receptor carries the CDR3 CASSSIPGQQTRGYTF. The DNA sequence is TGTGCCAGCTCATCAATTCCGGGACAACAAACAAGGGGCTACACCTTC.